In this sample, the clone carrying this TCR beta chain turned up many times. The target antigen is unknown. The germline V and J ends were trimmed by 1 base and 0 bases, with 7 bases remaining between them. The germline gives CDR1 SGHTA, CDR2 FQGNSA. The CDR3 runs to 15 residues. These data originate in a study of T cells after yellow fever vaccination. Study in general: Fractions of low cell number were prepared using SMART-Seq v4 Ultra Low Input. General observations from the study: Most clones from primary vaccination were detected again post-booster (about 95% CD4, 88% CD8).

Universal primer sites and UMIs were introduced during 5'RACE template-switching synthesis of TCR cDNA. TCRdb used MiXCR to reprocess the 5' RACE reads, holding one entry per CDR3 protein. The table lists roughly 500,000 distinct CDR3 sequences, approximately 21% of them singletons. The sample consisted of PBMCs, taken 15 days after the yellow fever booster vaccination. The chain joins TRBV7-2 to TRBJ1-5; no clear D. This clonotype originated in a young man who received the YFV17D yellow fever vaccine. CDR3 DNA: TGTGCCAGCAGCTTAGGGACGGATAGCAATCAGCCCCAGCATTTT. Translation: CASSLGTDSNQPQHF.